The clone carrying this T cell receptor beta chain was found a few times. A read error may explain this, as a much larger clone is one base away. CDR1 SQVTM and CDR2 ANQGSEA come from the germline V gene. CDR3 length: 13 amino acids. This record comes from a study of blood T cells in healthy people across ages. A second PCR, run for about 7 to 11 cycles, used a sample-barcoded 5' primer plus a J-beta primer mix. TCRdb redid the calling of the 5' RACE reads with MiXCR, one entry per CDR3 protein. The table lists about 720,000 distinct CDR3 sequences, 22% of them singletons. The V gene is TRBV29-1, the J gene TRBJ1-4, with D tentatively TRBD1 (5 bases). The TCR originated in an older man in good health. Sequences were obtained from blood. The CDR3 here is CSVVPGSNEKLSF. DNA of the CDR3: TGCAGCGTTGTTCCAGGGTCAAACGAAAAACTGTCTTTT.